This TCR beta chain was obtained from a study of T-cell reconstitution after alpha-beta-depleted transplantation in children. Looked up from germline, CDR1 is SGHRS and CDR2 is YFSETQ. There are 15 residues in the CDR3. The germline V and J ends were trimmed by 3 bases and 2 bases, with 12 bases remaining between them. Unique molecular identifiers featured in how the TCRbeta library was prepared. Using its own MiXCR run on the PCR reads, TCRdb lists one record per CDR3 protein. The table includes a few hundred thousand distinct CDR3 sequences, 20% to 30% detected once. The source material was PBMCs, sampled before TCRalphabeta/CD19-depleted stem cell transplant. The receptor was isolated from a boy younger than two with Wiskott-Aldrich syndrome, due to receive a stem cell transplant. V and J are TRBV5-1 and TRBJ2-1; D remains unclear. The CDR3 is CASSSDPGTYNEQFF. The CDR3 DNA reads as TGCGCCAGCAGCTCCGACCCTGGCACCTACAATGAGCAGTTCTTC.